The present T cell receptor beta chain was sequenced within a study of PD-1 blockade in classical Hodgkin lymphoma. Germline CDR1 SGHAT, CDR2 FQNNGV. This CDR3 is 16 amino acids long. V shed 4 bases and J 5 bases; nucleotides not matched to a gene: 9. Every patient had relapsed following autologous stem cell transplantation, and cohorts differed in brentuximab vedotin exposure. Complete response, partial response or progressive disease were the best responses. Whole-study results and caveats: Repertoire differences lack defined causes, possibly disease activity or prior therapy. In CD4+ cells, TCR diversity went up significantly by C4D1, but in CD8+ cells it did not.

About this clone itself: The antigen is undetermined.

The table came from immunoSEQ multiplex PCR; TCRdb's copy has only in-frame clones and leaves some out. The sample carries 100,000 to 120,000 clones, 80% to 90% recorded once. Here the sequenced sample was peripheral blood mononuclear cells (PBMCs), taken before the second cycle of nivolumab. The chain joins TRBV11-2 to TRBJ2-2; 8 bases align to TRBD1. This receptor was identified in a human donor with classical Hodgkin lymphoma. The CDR3 loop is CASSYRQGLGTGELFF. The CDR3 DNA is TGTGCCAGCAGCTACCGACAGGGGCTGGGTACCGGGGAGCTGTTTTTT.